Each of the 8 T cell receptor beta chains below was sequenced from the same sample in a study of T cells in Graves' hyperthyroidism and ophthalmopathy. TCR beta CDR3 regions were amplified from RNA transcripts. First-round RT-PCR with HTBI primers amplified the TCR CDR3 region. TCRdb reanalysed the multiplex PCR reads using MiXCR and keeps one entry per CDR3 protein. The data hold around 700,000 distinct CDR3 sequences, with under 20% observed a single time. Sequencing input: blood. The receptor set was obtained from a woman between 45 and 65 years old with Graves' hyperthyroidism that later progressed to Graves' ophthalmopathy.

The chain carries TRBV6-1 and TRBJ2-5; a possible D gene is TRBD2 (6 bases). CDR1 is MNHNS and CDR2 is SASEGT in the germline V gene. The V and J ends lost 6 bases and 5 bases respectively, with 19 bases between them. The CDR3 runs to 15 residues. The chain's CDR3 is CASSDPAGSRETQYF. CDR3 in DNA: TGTGCCAGCAGCGACCCGGCGGGGTCCCGGGAGACCCAGTACTTC.

This clonotype was recorded at least ten times. V and J are TRBV2 and TRBJ2-5, with a weak D call TRBD1 (6 bases). Germline lookup yields CDR1 SNHLY and CDR2 FYNNEI. Trimming removed 6 bases at V and 1 base at J, with 12 bases between. The CDR3 length is 14 residues. The CDR3 coding sequence is TGTGCCAGCAGGAGGGACATAGCCCAAGAGACCCAGTACTTC. Translating gives CASRRDIAQETQYF.

A note on this clonotype: A junction boundary mismatches the germline segment, possibly from a read error. V is TRBV12-3 or TRBV12-4 and J is TRBJ2-3; TRBD1 agrees at 9 bases. This CDR3 has 16 amino acids. CDR3 bases: TGTGTCAGCCGCAAAGGAAGGGGGACAGGGAGAGATACGCAGTATTTT. It translates to CVSRKGRGTGRDTQYF.

This clonotype occurred many times. The chain recombines TRBV12-3 or TRBV12-4 with TRBJ2-7, with TRBD2 matching over 11 bases. The CDR3 has 15 amino acids. Trimming removed 6 bases from V and 7 bases from J; junction bases left unmatched: 11. The CDR3 reads CASSLLLAGVEEQYF. The DNA of the CDR3 is TGTGCCAGCAGCCTCCTACTAGCGGGGGTGGAGGAGCAGTACTTC.

This chain joins TRBV20-1 and TRBJ1-1; D unresolved. The ends were cut back, 7 bases at V and 1 base at J, with 7 bases in the middle. The CDR3 consists of 11 residues. Germline lookup yields CDR1 DFQATT and CDR2 SNEGSKA (reference sequence). DNA for the CDR3: TGCAGTGTACTGCAGAACACTGAAGCTTTCTTT. It translates to CSVLQNTEAFF.

V and J are TRBV5-6 and TRBJ2-5, with D possibly being TRBD1 or TRBD2 (5 bases each). The CDR3 covers 16 residues. Trimming removed 4 bases from V and 3 bases from J, with 19 bases in between. Germline V CDR1 and CDR2: SGHDT, YYEEEE. CDR3 DNA sequence: TGTGCCAGCAGCCCTACGACGGGACGATCCAAAGAGACCCAGTACTTC. Residues: CASSPTTGRSKETQYF.

Many counts were recorded for this clonotype. V and J are TRBV3-1 and TRBJ1-4; D is perhaps TRBD1 (6 bases). Germline CDR1 and CDR2: LGHDT and YNNKEL (reference sequence). V lost 0 bases to trimming and J lost 8 bases, with 19 bases between them. The CDR3 sequence is 17 residues long. CDR3 nucleotides: TGTGCCAGCAGCCAAGAATCGCGCAGCAGGGGAGGCGAAAAACTGTTTTTT. This sequence encodes CASSQESRSRGGEKLFF.

The chain uses TRBV5-5 and TRBJ2-1; 10 bases map to TRBD1. Looked up from germline, CDR1 is SGHKS and CDR2 is YYEKEE (reference sequence). CDR3 size: 15 residues. Trimming at V came to 4 bases and at J to 7 bases, leaving 8 bases not matched to a gene. In DNA form, the CDR3 reads TGTGCCAGCAGCCTGTCGGGACAGGGGTTTAATGAGCAGTTCTTC. Residues: CASSLSGQGFNEQFF.